This T cell receptor beta chain was found in a study of blood T cell dynamics during melanoma immunotherapy. The time point: week 3, after first cycle of checkpoint inhibitor. V trimming: 1 base; J trimming: 0 bases; junction bases outside the gene matches: 4. The CDR3 contains 16 residues. Germline V gene data show CDR1 as SNHLY and CDR2 as FYNNEI. In its sample, this clone was seen a few times. Every bulk PBMC sample received the same 350 ng of DNA. Some clones are missing from TCRdb's copy, which holds only in-frame ones; the method was immunoSEQ multiplex PCR. The sample contains some 11,000 clones, about nine tenths of which appear only once.

Material: blood, obtained from a patient treated with checkpoint blockade. The rearrangement links TRBV2 to TRBJ1-1; TRBD1 matches 8 bases. The TCR sequence derives from a human donor with melanoma. The CDR3 DNA follows: TGTGCCAGCAGTGAAGGGGCAGGGGGCGTGAACACTGAAGCTTTCTTT. Its protein is CASSEGAGGVNTEAFF.